Below, one T cell receptor (beta chain) is given with its context. What it recognizes is unknown. Looked up from germline, CDR1 is MGHDK and CDR2 is SYGVNS. This CDR3 is built from 15 residues. The source of the sample is a study of T cells expressing NK-cell markers. Study-level background: All TCR beta repertoires analysed originated from sorted CD3+CD56+NKG2C+, CD3+CD56+NKG2C- and CD3+CD56-NKG2C+ T cells. Within the sequenced cohort of eight donors, seven exhibited HCMV seropositivity and one was seronegative. General observations from the study: Similarly, these clonotypes led the CD3+CD56-NKG2C+ fraction as well in a handful of donors. Dominant NKG2C+ clonotypes made up roughly 1.0-8% of CD8+ T cells in roughly 6 donors.

Using the 5' RACE reads, TCRdb records one entry per CDR3 protein without DNA. The record lists roughly 150,000 distinct CDR3 sequences, of which the ten most abundant hold 15% to 20%. The TCR was taken from a woman between 18 and 75 years old in good health. The material sequenced was blood T cells: a sorted CD56 or NKG2C T cell subset, CD4+ or CD8+ T cells, or bulk PBMC T cells (not recorded which). The chain couples TRBV25-1 to TRBJ1-4. CDR3 amino acids: CASSFPGGGGEKLFF.